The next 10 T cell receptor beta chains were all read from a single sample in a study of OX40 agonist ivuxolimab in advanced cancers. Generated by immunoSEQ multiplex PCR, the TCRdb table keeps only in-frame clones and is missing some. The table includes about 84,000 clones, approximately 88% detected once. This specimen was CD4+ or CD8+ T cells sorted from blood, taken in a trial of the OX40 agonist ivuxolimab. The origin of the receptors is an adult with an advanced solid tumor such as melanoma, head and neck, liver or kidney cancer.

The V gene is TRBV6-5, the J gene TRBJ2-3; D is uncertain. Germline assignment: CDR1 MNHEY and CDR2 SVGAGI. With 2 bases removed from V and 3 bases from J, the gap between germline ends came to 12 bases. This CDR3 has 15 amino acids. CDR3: CASSYPALGTDTQYF. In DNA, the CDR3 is TGTGCCAGCAGTTACCCGGCTTTGGGGACAGATACGCAGTATTTT.

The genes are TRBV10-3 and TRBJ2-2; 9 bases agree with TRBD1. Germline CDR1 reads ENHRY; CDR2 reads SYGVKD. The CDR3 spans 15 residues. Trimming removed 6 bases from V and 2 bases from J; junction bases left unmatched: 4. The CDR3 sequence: CAIRPGQGNTGELFF. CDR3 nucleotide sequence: TGTGCCATCAGGCCGGGACAGGGAAACACCGGGGAGCTGTTTTTT.

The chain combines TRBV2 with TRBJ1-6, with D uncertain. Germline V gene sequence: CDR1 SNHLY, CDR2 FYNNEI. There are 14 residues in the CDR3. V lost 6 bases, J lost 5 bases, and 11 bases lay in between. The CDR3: CASSVTSDNSPLHF. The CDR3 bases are TGTGCCAGCAGCGTAACGTCGGATAATTCACCCCTCCACTTT.

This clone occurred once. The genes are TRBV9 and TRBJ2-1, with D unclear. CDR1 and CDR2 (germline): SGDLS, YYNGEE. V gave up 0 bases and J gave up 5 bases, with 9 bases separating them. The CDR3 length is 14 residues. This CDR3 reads CASSVGGRDNEQFF. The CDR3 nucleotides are TGTGCCAGCAGCGTAGGTGGCCGGGACAATGAGCAGTTCTTC.

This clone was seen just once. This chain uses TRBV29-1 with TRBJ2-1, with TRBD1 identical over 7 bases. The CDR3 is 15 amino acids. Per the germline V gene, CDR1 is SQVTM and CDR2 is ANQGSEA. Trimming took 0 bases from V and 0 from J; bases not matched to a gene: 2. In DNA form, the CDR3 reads TGCAGCGTTGAAGAGACAGGGTCCTCCTACAATGAGCAGTTCTTC. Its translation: CSVEETGSSYNEQFF.

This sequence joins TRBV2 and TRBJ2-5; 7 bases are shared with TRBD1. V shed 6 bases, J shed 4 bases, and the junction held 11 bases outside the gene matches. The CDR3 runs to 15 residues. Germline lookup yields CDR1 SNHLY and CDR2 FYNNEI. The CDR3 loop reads CASRTTGTSRETQYF. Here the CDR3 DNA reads TGTGCCAGCAGGACGACAGGGACATCGCGAGAGACCCAGTACTTC.

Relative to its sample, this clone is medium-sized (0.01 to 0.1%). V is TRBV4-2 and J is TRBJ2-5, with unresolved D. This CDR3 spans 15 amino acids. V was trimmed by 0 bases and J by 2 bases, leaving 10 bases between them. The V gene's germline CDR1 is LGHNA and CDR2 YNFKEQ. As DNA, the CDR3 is TGTGCCAGCAGCCAAGATTCAGTCACTCAAGAGACCCAGTACTTC. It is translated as CASSQDSVTQETQYF.

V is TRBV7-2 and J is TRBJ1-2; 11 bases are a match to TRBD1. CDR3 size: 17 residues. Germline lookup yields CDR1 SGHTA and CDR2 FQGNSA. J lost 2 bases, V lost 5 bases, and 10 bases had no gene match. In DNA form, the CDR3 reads TGTGCCAGCAGCCGTGGGACAGGGGGTGGGAAGAACTATGGCTACACCTTC. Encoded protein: CASSRGTGGGKNYGYTF.

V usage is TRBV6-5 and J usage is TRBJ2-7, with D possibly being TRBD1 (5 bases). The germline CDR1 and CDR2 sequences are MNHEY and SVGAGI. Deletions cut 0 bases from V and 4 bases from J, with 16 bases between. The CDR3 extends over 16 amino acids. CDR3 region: CASSYSKGNRLYEQYV. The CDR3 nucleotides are TGTGCCAGCAGTTACTCCAAGGGGAATCGGCTGTACGAGCAGTACGTC.

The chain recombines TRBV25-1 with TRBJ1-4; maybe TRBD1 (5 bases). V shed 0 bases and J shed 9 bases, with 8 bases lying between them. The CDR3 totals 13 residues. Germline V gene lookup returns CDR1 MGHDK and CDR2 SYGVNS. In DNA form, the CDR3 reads TGTGCCAGCAGTGAATATCGGGGGAAAAAACTGTTTTTT. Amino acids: CASSEYRGKKLFF.